The rows below give T cell receptor beta chains drawn from one sample of a study of T cell repertoires in cytomegalovirus infection. MiXCR was run by TCRdb on the reads, yielding one entry per CDR3 protein. The sample shows around 800,000 distinct CDR3 sequences, over 25% of them seen only once. These receptors have no identified antigens. Material: cultured CD8+ T cells from PBMCs, obtained from culture after CMV antigen stimulation. The receptors shown here come from a human donor in good health (CMV status not recorded). Some clones in this sample may be carry-over from other donors' samples. CDR3s include the opening cysteine and the closing phenylalanine or tryptophan. The D gene is left open where the match is weak. Size tells how often a clone was seen (once, few, many) or the class of an expanded clone, and some rows leave it out.

j_gene: TRBJ2-2
v_gene: TRBV4-1
d_gene: NA
abundance: few
CDR3nt: TGCGCCAGCACCCACAGGGTTAGCACCGGGGAGCTGTTTTTT
CDR3aa: CASTHRVSTGELFF

j_gene: TRBJ2-3
v_gene: TRBV6-4
d_gene: NA
abundance: once
CDR3nt: TGTGCCAGCAGTGACGGTAACTGGAGGGGCACAGATACGCAGTATTTT
CDR3aa: CASSDGNWRGTDTQYF

j_gene: TRBJ2-1
v_gene: TRBV7-2
d_gene: TRBD2
abundance: many
CDR3nt: TGTGCCAGCAACAAAGGGAGGGGTGATCAGCAGTTCTTC
CDR3aa: CASNKGRGDQQFF

j_gene: TRBJ2-3
v_gene: TRBV9
d_gene: TRBD1
abundance: NA
CDR3nt: TGTGCCAGCAGCTTGAGGGACAGCCGGCGGACTAGCACAGATACGCAGTATTTT
CDR3aa: CASSLRDSRRTSTDTQYF

j_gene: TRBJ2-5
v_gene: TRBV13
d_gene: NA
abundance: NA
CDR3nt: TGTGCCAGCAGCTTAGAGGGGCCTAGTGGGGCCGAGACCCAGTACTTC
CDR3aa: CASSLEGPSGAETQYF

j_gene: TRBJ1-2
v_gene: TRBV6-6
d_gene: NA
abundance: NA
CDR3nt: TGTGCCAGCAGTTACGAGGGATTGGACTATGGCTACACCTTC
CDR3aa: CASSYEGLDYGYTF

j_gene: TRBJ2-2
v_gene: TRBV28
d_gene: NA
abundance: NA
CDR3nt: TGTGCCAGCAGTTTAAACAGGGCGACCGGGGAGCTGTTTTTT
CDR3aa: CASSLNRATGELFF

j_gene: TRBJ2-5
v_gene: TRBV12-3/TRBV12-4
d_gene: TRBD1
abundance: NA
CDR3nt: TGTGCCAGCGGGAGACAGGGAAGGCAAGAGACCCAGTACTTC
CDR3aa: CASGRQGRQETQYF

j_gene: TRBJ2-2
v_gene: TRBV7-9
d_gene: NA
abundance: NA
CDR3nt: TGTGCCAGCAGCTTTCCTCGACAGGTCCTATCTTACACCGGGGAGCTGTTTTTT
CDR3aa: CASSFPRQVLSYTGELFF

j_gene: TRBJ2-1
v_gene: TRBV5-4
d_gene: NA
abundance: NA
CDR3nt: TGTGCCAGCATCCCGGGGCAGGGGCTCTACAATGAGCAGTTCTTC
CDR3aa: CASIPGQGLYNEQFF

j_gene: TRBJ2-3
v_gene: TRBV2
d_gene: NA
abundance: NA
CDR3nt: TGTGCCGCCAAGGAGACCAGCACAGATACGCAGTATTTT
CDR3aa: CAAKETSTDTQYF

j_gene: TRBJ2-5
v_gene: TRBV25-1
d_gene: NA
abundance: NA
CDR3nt: TGTGCCAGCAGTGAATTAAAAGGGGGGCCGCCCCAAGAGACCCAGTACTTC
CDR3aa: CASSELKGGPPQETQYF

j_gene: TRBJ1-1
v_gene: TRBV6-6
d_gene: NA
abundance: NA
CDR3nt: TGTGCCAGCGGCCCCCGGGACCATTTTGACACTGAAGCTTTCTTT
CDR3aa: CASGPRDHFDTEAFF

j_gene: TRBJ2-3
v_gene: TRBV12-3/TRBV12-4
d_gene: NA
abundance: NA
CDR3nt: TGTGCCAGCAGTCGTGACAGATTTAGCACAGATACGCAGTATTTT
CDR3aa: CASSRDRFSTDTQYF

j_gene: TRBJ1-3
v_gene: TRBV7-6
d_gene: TRBD1
abundance: NA
CDR3nt: TGTGCCAGCAGCTTCCCACCGGGACAGGGGGAAATTGGAAACACCATATATTTT
CDR3aa: CASSFPPGQGEIGNTIYF

j_gene: TRBJ1-2
v_gene: TRBV15
d_gene: NA
abundance: few
CDR3nt: TGTGCCACCAGCAGTACCGACAATTATGGCTACACCTTC
CDR3aa: CATSSTDNYGYTF

j_gene: TRBJ1-1
v_gene: TRBV19
d_gene: NA
abundance: NA
CDR3nt: TGTGCCAGTATGGTAGGGTTCGCCACTGAAGCTTTCTTT
CDR3aa: CASMVGFATEAFF

j_gene: TRBJ1-1
v_gene: TRBV7-3
d_gene: TRBD1
abundance: NA
CDR3nt: TGTGCCAGCAGCTTAACGTCCACAGGGGACACTGAAGCTTTCTTT
CDR3aa: CASSLTSTGDTEAFF

j_gene: TRBJ1-4
v_gene: TRBV9
d_gene: NA
abundance: NA
CDR3nt: TGTGCCAGCAGCGTAGAGGCGACCAAGGCCAATGAGGGAAAACTGTTTTTT
CDR3aa: CASSVEATKANEGKLFF

j_gene: TRBJ2-1
v_gene: TRBV7-6
d_gene: TRBD2
abundance: NA
CDR3nt: TGTGCCAGCATCGGGGGGGGGAATGAGGAGCAGTTCTTC
CDR3aa: CASIGGGNEEQFF

j_gene: TRBJ2-2
v_gene: TRBV7-6
d_gene: NA
abundance: many
CDR3nt: TGTGCCAGCAGCTTAGCGGCGGTGAACACCGGGGAGCTGTTTTTT
CDR3aa: CASSLAAVNTGELFF

j_gene: TRBJ1-5
v_gene: TRBV7-8
d_gene: NA
abundance: many
CDR3nt: TGTGCCAGCAGCTGGATATCCACGGATAGCAATCAGCCCCAGCATTTT
CDR3aa: CASSWISTDSNQPQHF

j_gene: TRBJ2-3
v_gene: TRBV29-1
d_gene: TRBD2
abundance: NA
CDR3nt: TGCAGCGCCCTTACTCGCGGGGGGTCGGGGACGCAGTATTTT
CDR3aa: CSALTRGGSGTQYF

j_gene: TRBJ2-3
v_gene: TRBV10-3
d_gene: NA
abundance: once
CDR3nt: TGTGCCATCCGTGCTGTAACGACGAAGTTTAGCACAGATACGCAGTATTTT
CDR3aa: CAIRAVTTKFSTDTQYF

j_gene: TRBJ2-3
v_gene: TRBV6-5
d_gene: NA
abundance: NA
CDR3nt: TGTGCCAGCAGTTACTACCGGGACAGCACAGATACGCAGTATTTT
CDR3aa: CASSYYRDSTDTQYF

j_gene: TRBJ2-3
v_gene: TRBV2
d_gene: NA
abundance: few
CDR3nt: TGTGCCAGCAGTGGGCCCCCAGGGGTGGTCACAGATACGCAGTATTTT
CDR3aa: CASSGPPGVVTDTQYF

j_gene: TRBJ2-2
v_gene: TRBV4-1
d_gene: NA
abundance: few
CDR3nt: TGCGCCAGCAGCTCACATTTTGCGGCAGGCGGGGAGCTGTTTTTT
CDR3aa: CASSSHFAAGGELFF

j_gene: TRBJ1-2
v_gene: TRBV12-3/TRBV12-4
d_gene: NA
abundance: NA
CDR3nt: TGTGCCAGCGGGTTCACGTCCGTGGAGGGCTACACCTTC
CDR3aa: CASGFTSVEGYTF

j_gene: TRBJ1-5
v_gene: TRBV4-1
d_gene: NA
abundance: once
CDR3nt: TGCGCCAGCAGCCAAGGGGGGGGGTTGGGTCAGCCCCAGCATTTT
CDR3aa: CASSQGGGLGQPQHF

j_gene: TRBJ2-5
v_gene: TRBV12-3/TRBV12-4
d_gene: TRBD1
abundance: NA
CDR3nt: TGTGCCAGCAGTTTTGTTGGACAGGACCAGAATCAGTACTTC
CDR3aa: CASSFVGQDQNQYF

j_gene: TRBJ2-2
v_gene: TRBV7-9
d_gene: TRBD2
abundance: many
CDR3nt: TGTGCCAGCAGCAGGACGGGGACTAGCGGGGGAGAGAACACCGGGGAGCTGTTTTTT
CDR3aa: CASSRTGTSGGENTGELFF

j_gene: TRBJ1-4
v_gene: TRBV7-8
d_gene: NA
abundance: many
CDR3nt: TGTGCCAGCAGCTTAAGCAGGTCCGAAAAACTGTTTTTT
CDR3aa: CASSLSRSEKLFF

j_gene: TRBJ2-5
v_gene: TRBV27
d_gene: TRBD1
abundance: NA
CDR3nt: TGTGCCAGCAGTCCCTCCTTTGACAGGGCAGAGACCCAGTACTTC
CDR3aa: CASSPSFDRAETQYF

j_gene: TRBJ2-2
v_gene: TRBV7-2
d_gene: TRBD1
abundance: many
CDR3nt: TGTGCCAGCATAGGGTTCGGGACAGGGAACGCCGGGGAGCTGTTTTTT
CDR3aa: CASIGFGTGNAGELFF

j_gene: TRBJ2-7
v_gene: TRBV7-9
d_gene: NA
abundance: NA
CDR3nt: TGTGCCAGCACGGTGGGGGGTTCTTACGAGCAGTACTTC
CDR3aa: CASTVGGSYEQYF

j_gene: TRBJ2-7
v_gene: TRBV4-1
d_gene: NA
abundance: NA
CDR3nt: TGCGCCAGCAGCCATGCTGGGATGGCACAGAGCGGCTACGAGCAGTACTTC
CDR3aa: CASSHAGMAQSGYEQYF

j_gene: TRBJ2-3
v_gene: TRBV5-4
d_gene: TRBD2
abundance: NA
CDR3nt: TGTGCCAGCAGCTTGGATTGGGGACCCCACTATGCGGGGGGGCCTTTCACAGATACGCAGTATTTT
CDR3aa: CASSLDWGPHYAGGPFTDTQYF

j_gene: TRBJ1-1
v_gene: TRBV6-6
d_gene: NA
abundance: NA
CDR3nt: TGTGCCAGCAGTACGGGGTTTGAGAACACTGAAGCTTTCTTT
CDR3aa: CASSTGFENTEAFF

j_gene: TRBJ1-1
v_gene: TRBV4-3
d_gene: NA
abundance: NA
CDR3nt: TGCGCCAGCAGCCAAGTCCACAACACTGAAGCTTTCTTT
CDR3aa: CASSQVHNTEAFF

j_gene: TRBJ2-2
v_gene: TRBV6-2/TRBV6-3
d_gene: NA
abundance: NA
CDR3nt: TGTGCCAGCAGTTACTTACAGGTTACCCCCGGGGAGCTGTTTTTT
CDR3aa: CASSYLQVTPGELFF

j_gene: TRBJ2-1
v_gene: TRBV12-3/TRBV12-4
d_gene: NA
abundance: NA
CDR3nt: TGTGCCAGCACCTTTTCTCACAGGCACCGGAGCTCCTACAATGAGCAGTTCTTC
CDR3aa: CASTFSHRHRSSYNEQFF